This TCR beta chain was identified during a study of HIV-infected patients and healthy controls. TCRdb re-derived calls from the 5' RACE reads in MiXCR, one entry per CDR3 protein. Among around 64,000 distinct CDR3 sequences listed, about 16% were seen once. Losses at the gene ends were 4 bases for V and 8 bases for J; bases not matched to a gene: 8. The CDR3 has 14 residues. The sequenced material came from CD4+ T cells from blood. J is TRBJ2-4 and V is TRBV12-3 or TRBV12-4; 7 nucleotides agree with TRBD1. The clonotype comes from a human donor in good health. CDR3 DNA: TGTGCCAGCAGTTCTCACGGGACAGCGGACATTCAGTACTTC. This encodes CASSSHGTADIQYF.